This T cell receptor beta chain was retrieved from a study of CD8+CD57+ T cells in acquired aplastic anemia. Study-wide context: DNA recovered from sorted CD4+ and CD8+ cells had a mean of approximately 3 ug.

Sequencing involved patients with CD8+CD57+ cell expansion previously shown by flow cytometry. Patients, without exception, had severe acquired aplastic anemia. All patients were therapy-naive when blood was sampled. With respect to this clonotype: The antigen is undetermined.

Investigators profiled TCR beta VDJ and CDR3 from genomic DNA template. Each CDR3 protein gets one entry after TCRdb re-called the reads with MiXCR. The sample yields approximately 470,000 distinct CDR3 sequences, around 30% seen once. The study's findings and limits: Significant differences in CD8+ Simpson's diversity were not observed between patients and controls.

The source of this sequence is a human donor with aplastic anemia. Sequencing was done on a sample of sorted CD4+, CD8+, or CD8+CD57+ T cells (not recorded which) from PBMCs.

This CDR3 reads CASRQEQVNTEAFF. CDR3 DNA: TGTGCCAGCAGACAAGAACAGGTGAACACTGAAGCTTTCTTT. The chain couples TRBV2 to TRBJ1-1; maybe TRBD1 (5 bases). Deletions cut 6 bases from V and 0 bases from J, with 11 bases between. The CDR3 totals 14 residues. CDR1 is SNHLY and CDR2 is FYNNEI in the germline V gene.